The following is a TCR beta chain sequence with its context. Trimming removed 2 bases from V and 5 bases from J, with 10 bases in between. The germline V gene encodes CDR1 SGHVS and CDR2 FQNEAQ. The CDR3 loop spans 13 amino acids. This record belongs to a study of blood T cell repertoires in COVID-19. Study background: Acute and convalescent COVID-19 samples came from the United States, Italy and Spain. The analysed material was cDNA or gDNA that came from T cells, B-cell-depleted T cells, or PBMCs.

As handled by the study authors: Amplifying reference gene primers gave estimates of nucleated cell counts. Sequenced by immunoSEQ multiplex PCR; TCRdb stores in-frame clones only, minus some. The V and J calls and clone size were taken over from that table, and D and trimming were inferred from the DNA. The repertoire consists of about 210,000 clones, with about 83% occurring once and the leading ten covering 2% to 3%. This chain connects TRBV7-8 to TRBJ2-7, with TRBD1 as a possible D gene (6 bases). This receptor was identified in a woman aged 40 to 50 with active or convalescent COVID-19. The sequencing input was peripheral blood. This CDR3 is CASSLNRADEQYF. CDR3 sequence (DNA): TGTGCCAGCAGCTTAAACAGGGCCGACGAGCAGTACTTC.